Here is one T cell receptor beta chain with its context. Source study methods: Amplification with reference gene primers provided the estimates of nucleated cell counts. Produced via immunoSEQ multiplex PCR; TCRdb's table is partial and in-frame only. The D gene and trimming were derived from the DNA, and the V and J assignments and clone size from that table. This sample yields some 260,000 clones, of which roughly 86% are seen a single time; 0.7% to 0.85% belongs to the top ten. Germline V gene lookup returns CDR1 MNHEY and CDR2 SVGEGT. V lost 0 bases to trimming and J lost 3 bases, with 9 bases between them. CDR3 length equals 14 residues. The sample originates from a study of blood T cell repertoires in COVID-19. About the research overall: Acute-phase and convalescent COVID-19 samples originated in the United States, Italy and Spain. PBMCs, B-cell-depleted T cells, or T cells were the source of the cDNA or gDNA that made up the material.

Sequenced: peripheral blood. V usage is TRBV6-2 or TRBV6-3 and J usage is TRBJ2-7; D possibly corresponds to TRBD2 (6 bases). The clonotype comes from a woman in her twenties or thirties with acute or convalescent COVID-19. The CDR3 region is CASSYSTGVYEQYF. The CDR3 nucleotides are TGTGCCAGCAGTTACTCTACGGGAGTCTACGAGCAGTACTTC.